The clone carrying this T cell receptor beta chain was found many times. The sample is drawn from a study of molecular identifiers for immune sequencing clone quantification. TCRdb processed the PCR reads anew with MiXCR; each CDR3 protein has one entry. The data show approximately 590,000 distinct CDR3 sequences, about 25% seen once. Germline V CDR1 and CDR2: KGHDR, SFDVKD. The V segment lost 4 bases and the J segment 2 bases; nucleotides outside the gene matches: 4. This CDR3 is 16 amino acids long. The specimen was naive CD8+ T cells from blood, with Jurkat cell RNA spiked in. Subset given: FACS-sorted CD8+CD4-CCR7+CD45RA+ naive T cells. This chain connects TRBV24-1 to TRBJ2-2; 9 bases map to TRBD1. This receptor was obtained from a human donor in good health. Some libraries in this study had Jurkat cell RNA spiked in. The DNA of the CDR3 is TGTGCCACCAGTGACCCACAGGGGGCCAACACCGGGGAGCTGTTTTTT. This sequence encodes CATSDPQGANTGELFF.